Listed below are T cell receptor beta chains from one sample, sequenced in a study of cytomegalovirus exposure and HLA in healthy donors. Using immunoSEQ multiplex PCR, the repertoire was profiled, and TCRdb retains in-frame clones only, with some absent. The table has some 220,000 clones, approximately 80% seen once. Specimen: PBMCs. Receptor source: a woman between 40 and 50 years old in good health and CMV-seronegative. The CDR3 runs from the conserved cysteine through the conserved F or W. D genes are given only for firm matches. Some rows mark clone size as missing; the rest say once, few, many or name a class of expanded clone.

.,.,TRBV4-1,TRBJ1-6,TGCGCCAGCAGCCAAGATCAGGGTTCACCCCTCCACTTT,CASSQDQGSPLHF
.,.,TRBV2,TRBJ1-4,TGTGCCAGCACACCAGGGGTGGGGTACAGTGAAAAACTGTTTTTT,CASTPGVGYSEKLFF
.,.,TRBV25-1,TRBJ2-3,TGTGCCAGCAGTCCACAGGGCACAGATACGCAGTATTTT,CASSPQGTDTQYF
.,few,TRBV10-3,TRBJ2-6,TGTGCCATCAGTGCCAGGACAGACTCTGGGGCCAACGTCCTGACTTTC,CAISARTDSGANVLTF
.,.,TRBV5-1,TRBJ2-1,TGCGCCAGCAGCTTCCAGGGTAATGAGCAGTTCTTC,CASSFQGNEQFF
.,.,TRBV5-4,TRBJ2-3,TGTGCCAGCAGCTTGATGTGGACAAACACAGATACGCAGTATTTT,CASSLMWTNTDTQYF
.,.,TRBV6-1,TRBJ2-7,TGTGCCAGCAGTCGACAGGACTCCTACGAGCAGTACTTC,CASSRQDSYEQYF
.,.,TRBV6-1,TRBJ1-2,TGTGCCAGCAGTATGACAGGCTATGGCTACACCTTC,CASSMTGYGYTF
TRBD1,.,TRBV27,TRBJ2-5,TGTGCCAGCAGTTTTTTCACAGGGGGCGTCGAGACCCAGTACTTC,CASSFFTGGVETQYF
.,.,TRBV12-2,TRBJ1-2,TGTGCAAGTCACAACAGGGGGCGCCTGAACTATGGCTACACCTTC,CASHNRGRLNYGYTF
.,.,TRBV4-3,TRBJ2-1,TGCGCCAGCAGCCAAGATCCGACGGGGATCTACAATGAGCAGTTCTTC,CASSQDPTGIYNEQFF
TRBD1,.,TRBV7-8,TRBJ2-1,TGTGCCAGCAGCTTAGCGTTTACAGGGGCCTCCTACAATGAGCAGTTCTTC,CASSLAFTGASYNEQFF
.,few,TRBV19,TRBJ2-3,TGTGCCAGTTCCCCGGGAAGGACGCAGTATTTT,CASSPGRTQYF
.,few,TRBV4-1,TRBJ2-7,TGCGCCAGCAGCCAAGTTAGCCGCTACGAGCAGTACTTC,CASSQVSRYEQYF
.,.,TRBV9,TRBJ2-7,TGTGCCAGCAGCGGACAACATGGCTACGAGCAGTACTTC,CASSGQHGYEQYF
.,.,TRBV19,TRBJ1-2,TGTGCCAGCAGTACAAGGGGATCGGCCTATGGCTACACCTTC,CASSTRGSAYGYTF
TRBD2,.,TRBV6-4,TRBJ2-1,TGTGCCAGCAGTGTGCGGGGGGGCAGGTACAATGAGCAGTTCTTC,CASSVRGGRYNEQFF
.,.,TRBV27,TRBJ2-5,TGTGCCAGCAAACTCCAGGGCCAAGAGACCCAGTACTTC,CASKLQGQETQYF
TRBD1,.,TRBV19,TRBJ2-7,TGTGCCAGTAGTCTGGCAGGGGGCCTCGAGCAGTACTTC,CASSLAGGLEQYF
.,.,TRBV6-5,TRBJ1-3,TGTGCCAGCAGTACAGGGTCCGGAAACACCATATATTTT,CASSTGSGNTIYF
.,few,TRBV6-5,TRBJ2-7,TGTGCCAGCAGTTACTCCGACAGCTCCTACGAGCAGTACTTC,CASSYSDSSYEQYF
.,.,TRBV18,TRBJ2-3,TGTGCCAGCTCACCAGATTGGGGCCGCACAGATACGCAGTATTTT,CASSPDWGRTDTQYF
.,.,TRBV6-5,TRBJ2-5,TGTGCCAGCAGTCTCCGACAGACCCAAGAGACCCAGTACTTC,CASSLRQTQETQYF
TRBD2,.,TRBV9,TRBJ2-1,TGTGCCAGCAGCGCTACTAGCGGGGGGGAGGAGCAGTTCTTC,CASSATSGGEEQFF
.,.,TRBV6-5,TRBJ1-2,TGTGCCAGCAAGTTAACACAGAACTATGGCTACACCTTC,CASKLTQNYGYTF
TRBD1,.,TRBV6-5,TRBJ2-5,TGTGCCAGCAGTTACTCCAAGGACAGGGTGGGGACCCAGTACTTC,CASSYSKDRVGTQYF
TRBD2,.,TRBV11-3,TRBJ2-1,TGTGCCAGCAGCCGTCACCAAAGCGGGGGGCCGGCCGACAATGAGCAGTTCTTC,CASSRHQSGGPADNEQFF
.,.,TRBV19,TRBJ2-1,TGTGCCAGTCACTCCGGGACTCACTCCTACAATGAGCAGTTCTTC,CASHSGTHSYNEQFF
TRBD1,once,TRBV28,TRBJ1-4,TGTGCCAGCAGTTTCATCCTCCGGACAGGCCATGCAACTAATGAAAAACTGTTTTTT,CASSFILRTGHATNEKLFF
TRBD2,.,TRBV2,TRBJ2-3,TGTGCCAGCAGTGAAACATGGCTAGCGGGGGGCCGGGATACGCAGTATTTT,CASSETWLAGGRDTQYF
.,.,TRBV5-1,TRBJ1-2,TGCGCCAGCAGCTTGGGCGATATCGGGGGAAACTATGGCTACACCTTC,CASSLGDIGGNYGYTF
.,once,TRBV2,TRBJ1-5,TGTGCCAGCAGTGTAGACAGGTATAGCAATCAGCCCCAGCATTTT,CASSVDRYSNQPQHF
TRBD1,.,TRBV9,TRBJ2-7,TGTGCCAGCAGCGTCACAGGGGTGGGGAATGAGCAGTACTTC,CASSVTGVGNEQYF
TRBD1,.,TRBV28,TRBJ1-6,TGTGCCAGCATCTTCGGGGGACAGGGAGATTCACCCCTCCACTTT,CASIFGGQGDSPLHF
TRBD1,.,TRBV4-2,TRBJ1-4,TGTGCCAGCAGCCCGAACAGGGGTCGTTTCTATGAAAAACTGTTTTTT,CASSPNRGRFYEKLFF
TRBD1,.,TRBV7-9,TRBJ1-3,TGTGCCAGCACCGAGACAGGGGTAGGAAACACCATATATTTT,CASTETGVGNTIYF
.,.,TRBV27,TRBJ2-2,TGTGCCAGCAGTTTATCCGGACAGAGCACCGGGGAGCTGTTTTTT,CASSLSGQSTGELFF
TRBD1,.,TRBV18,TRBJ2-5,TGTGCCAGCTCACCCGACAGGGGTCAAGAGACCCAGTACTTC,CASSPDRGQETQYF
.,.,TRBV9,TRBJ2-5,TGTGCCAGCAGCGTCCATGGGGACGGGGGGCGCGGGGAGACCCAGTACTTC,CASSVHGDGGRGETQYF
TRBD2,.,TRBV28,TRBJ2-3,TGTGCCAGCAGTTTAGGCGGGGGGGCCCCAGATACGCAGTATTTT,CASSLGGGAPDTQYF
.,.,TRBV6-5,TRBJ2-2,TGTGCCAGCGGACCTATAGGGGGGGACGGGGAGCTGTTTTTT,CASGPIGGDGELFF
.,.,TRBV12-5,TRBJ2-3,TGTGCTAGTGGTTTGGTCAAGAGGACAGATACGCAGTATTTT,CASGLVKRTDTQYF